Included here is one TCR beta chain sequence, with context. Its specificity is not known. The CDR3 extends over 15 amino acids. CDR1 is SEHNR, CDR2 FQNEAQ, per germline (reference sequence). V lost 5 bases and J 6 bases, leaving 18 bases between the germline ends. The record originates from a study of PD-1 blockade in classical Hodgkin lymphoma. At the level of the study: Intravenous nivolumab at 3 mg/kg was given to patients every 2 weeks.

Study-level points and caveats: The study found that TCR diversity rose significantly by C4D1 in CD4+ but not CD8+ cells. Some patients started nivolumab under 1 year after ASCT, and they were excluded.

Repertoires were generated with immunoSEQ multiplex PCR, while TCRdb's copy carries only in-frame clones and drops some. The sample has around 37,000 clones; around nine tenths are singletons. Specified time point: cycle 4 day 1 (C4D1), after six to seven weeks of nivolumab. Each patient relapsed following autologous stem cell transplantation, and prior brentuximab vedotin exposure differed. The CD4+ T cells used were purified from thawed PBMCs through magnetic negative selection. This receptor was taken from a human donor with classical Hodgkin lymphoma. The chain combines TRBV7-9 with TRBJ2-3; possible D gene TRBD2, 5 bases. This material consisted of CD4+ T cells from blood, taken before the fourth cycle of nivolumab. In nucleotides, the CDR3 is TGTGCCAGCAGCCTGAGCGGCAACATGCTGGATACGCAGTATTTT. This encodes CASSLSGNMLDTQYF.